This record concerns one T cell receptor beta chain sequence. These data originate in a study of shared clonotypes between healthy human individuals. Sequencing used immunoSEQ multiplex PCR; TCRdb keeps in-frame clones, though not all of them. The data contain 2 million to 2.5 million clones, nearly 97% of them singletons. Specimen: naive CD4+ T cells sorted from blood. Subset indicated: CD45RA+ positively selected. The source of this sequence is a man in his late teens or twenties in good health.

The CDR3 loop reads CASSFNSPANTGELFF. The CDR3 coding sequence is TGTGCCAGCAGCTTCAACTCCCCCGCGAACACCGGGGAGCTGTTTTTT. J is TRBJ2-2 and V is TRBV7-2; no firm D call. V gave up 3 bases and J gave up 0 bases, with 11 bases separating them. Germline V CDR1 and CDR2: SGHTA, FQGNSA. The CDR3 is made up of 16 amino acids.